The 18 T cell receptor beta chains presented below share a single source sample, sequenced in a study of regulatory T cells in long-lasting Graves disease. Noted time point: persistent/refractory GD, antithyroid drugs over 5 years with positive TRAb. Generation of the TCR library employed RNA extracted from PBMCs. Building the TCR beta libraries relied on iRepertoire HTBI primers, and CDR3 regions underwent Arm-PCR. TCRdb redid the calling of the multiplex PCR reads with MiXCR, one entry per CDR3 protein. This table holds some 430,000 distinct CDR3 sequences, 20% to 25% found once. Sequencing used peripheral blood mononuclear cells (PBMCs), obtained when the disease was refractory, from a patient treated with antithyroid drugs. Source of these receptors: a female donor with Graves disease.

This clonotype was detected only a few times. The rearrangement links TRBV6-1 to TRBJ1-5; D is ambiguous. The CDR3 length is 13 residues. Trimming cost V 10 bases and J 3 bases, with 13 bases left between them. Germline loops: CDR1 MNHNS, CDR2 SASEGT. CDR3 DNA sequence: TGTGCCACCTCCCGGCAGAACAATCAGCCCCAGCATTTT. Translation gives CATSRQNNQPQHF.

This clonotype was observed a few times. V is TRBV7-6 and J is TRBJ2-5; D might be TRBD1 or TRBD2, each matching 6 bases. Germline V gene sequence: CDR1 SGHVS, CDR2 FNYEAQ. The V end was cut by 7 bases, the J end by 2 bases, with 14 bases between. The CDR3 is 14 amino acids. The chain's CDR3 is CASTIGGGQETQYF. Here the CDR3 DNA reads TGTGCCAGCACCATCGGGGGCGGTCAAGAGACCCAGTACTTC.

This clonotype was counted ten times or more. This sequence joins TRBV24-1 and TRBJ2-5, with D unresolved. The V and J ends lost 4 bases and 2 bases respectively, with 7 bases between them. This CDR3 spans 13 amino acids. The germline CDR1 and CDR2 sequences are KGHDR and SFDVKD. Written as DNA, the CDR3 is TGTGCCACCAGTGACGAGAGGCAAGAGACCCAGTACTTC. Translation gives CATSDERQETQYF.

The chain carries TRBV6-9 and TRBJ1-1; D is unclear. Germline V CDR1 and CDR2: MNHGY, SVAAGI. The ends were cut back, 4 bases at V and 5 bases at J, with 11 bases in the middle. The CDR3 sequence is 13 residues long. The CDR3 sequence is CASSFKPGTEAFF. CDR3 bases: TGTGCCAGCAGTTTTAAACCGGGGACTGAAGCTTTCTTT.

This sequence joins TRBV2 and TRBJ1-2; 7 nucleotides align to TRBD1. J lost 5 bases, V lost 5 bases, and 8 bases had no gene match. Germline V gene sequence: CDR1 SNHLY, CDR2 FYNNEI. The CDR3 is 14 amino acids. CDR3 in amino acids: CASSLTGAGYGYTF. The CDR3 DNA reads TGTGCCAGCAGTCTTACAGGGGCTGGGTATGGCTACACCTTC.

A word on this clonotype: Relative to the germline gene, one junction end is altered; a read error may explain this. The chain employs TRBV24-1 and TRBJ2-1; perhaps TRBD1 as D (5 bases). Germline values: CDR1 KGHDR, CDR2 SFDVKD. The length of the CDR3 is 16 residues. CDR3 residues: CATCDGIRGSYNEQFF. CDR3 DNA sequence: TGTGCCACCTGTGATGGTATTAGGGGCTCCTACAATGAGCAGTTCTTC.

This clonotype was detected ten times or more. J is TRBJ1-6 and V is TRBV2; 9 bases are shared with TRBD1. The CDR3 has 16 amino acids. V was clipped by 2 bases and J by 9 bases; unmatched bases: 8. The germline V gene has CDR1 SNHLY and CDR2 FYNNEI. The CDR3 nucleotides read TGTGCCAGCAGTGAAATAGAGGACAGGGGTGGTTCACCCCTCCACTTT. Protein product: CASSEIEDRGGSPLHF.

This clonotype was counted ten times or more. V and J are TRBV24-1 and TRBJ1-1; weak D call: TRBD1 (6 bases). The V gene lost 3 bases and the J gene lost 5 bases, with 12 bases spanning the gap. The germline V gene has CDR1 KGHDR and CDR2 SFDVKD. The CDR3 runs 14 residues. The CDR3 protein is CATSDRRGGTEAFF. In DNA, the CDR3 is TGTGCCACCAGTGATCGCAGGGGAGGTACTGAAGCTTTCTTT.

The rearrangement links TRBV27 to TRBJ1-2; D remains ambiguous. Trimming removed 10 bases at V and 2 bases at J, with 26 bases between. Germline CDR1 and CDR2: MNHEY and SMNVEV (reference sequence). The CDR3 covers 17 residues. As DNA, the CDR3 is TGTGCCACAAGTGGACTCCCCCTCGCATCTAACAACTATGGCTACACCTTC. Its translation is CATSGLPLASNNYGYTF.

This clonotype has at least ten counts. The chain couples TRBV7-9 to TRBJ2-7; D is possibly TRBD2 (5 bases). V lost 3 bases and J lost 5, with 17 bases in between. This CDR3 has 15 residues. Germline V lookup: CDR1 SEHNR, CDR2 FQNEAQ (reference sequence). CDR3 amino acids: CASSFAPGISDEQYF. CDR3 bases: TGTGCCAGCAGCTTCGCCCCGGGGATTTCAGACGAGCAGTACTTC.

The chain uses TRBV19 and TRBJ2-6; no clear D gene. V lost 3 bases to trimming and J lost 0 bases, with 6 bases between them. The CDR3 runs to 15 residues. In germline, CDR1 is LNHDA, CDR2 SQIVND (reference sequence). The CDR3 loop reads CASSMETSGANVLTF. The CDR3 nucleotides are TGTGCCAGTAGTATGGAGACCTCTGGGGCCAACGTCCTGACTTTC. The full variable domain, with the rest looked up from reference TRBV19 and TRBJ2-6, is DGGITQSPKYLFRKEGQNVTLSCEQNLNHDAMYWYRQDPGQGLRLIYYSQIVNDFQKGDIAEGYSVSREKKESFPLTVTSAQKNPTAFYLCASSMETSGANVLTFGAGSRLTVL.

The V call is TRBV20-1, the J call TRBJ2-7, with TRBD1 matching over 8 bases. The CDR3 runs 14 residues. V lost 2 bases and J lost 5; bases outside the gene matches: 8. The germline V gene has CDR1 DFQATT and CDR2 SNEGSKA (reference sequence). Here the CDR3 reads CSARLRTGGHEQYF. The CDR3 coding sequence is TGCAGTGCTAGATTAAGAACAGGGGGTCACGAGCAGTACTTC.

At least ten counts were recorded for this clonotype. V gene TRBV6-5 combines with J gene TRBJ1-2; TRBD1 might be the D (6 bases). The CDR3 runs to 15 residues. The germline V gene encodes CDR1 MNHEY and CDR2 SVGAGI. V lost 2 bases, J lost 4 bases, and 14 bases lay in between. The CDR3 DNA reads TGTGCCAGCAGTTACAAAGGACAGCCTGGCTATGGCTACACCTTC. Protein sequence: CASSYKGQPGYGYTF.

In this sample, this clonotype turned up many times. J is TRBJ1-5 and V is TRBV28, with D unclear. The CDR3 has 13 residues. In germline, CDR1 is MDHEN, CDR2 SYDVKM. V lost 6 bases and J 4 bases, leaving 10 bases between the germline ends. The CDR3 region is CASSLTANQPQHF. CDR3 coding DNA: TGTGCCAGCAGCTTGACGGCTAATCAGCCCCAGCATTTT.

This clonotype has a handful of counts. The chain recombines TRBV4-3 with TRBJ2-7, with no clear D. Trimming took 0 bases from V and 7 from J, leaving 13 bases between them. The CDR3 is 14 amino acids. The germline CDR1 and CDR2 sequences are LGHNA and YSLEER. This chain's CDR3 is CASSQENPSWEQYF. CDR3 sequence (DNA): TGCGCCAGCAGCCAAGAAAACCCGTCCTGGGAGCAGTACTTC.

This clonotype was seen more than once but under ten times. V is TRBV20-1 and J is TRBJ2-4; D not certain. The CDR3 sequence is 13 residues long. V was trimmed by 4 bases and J by 0 bases, leaving 7 bases between them. Germline V lookup: CDR1 DFQATT, CDR2 SNEGSKA (reference sequence). In DNA, the CDR3 is TGCAGTGCTAAACAAGTAGCCAAAAACATTCAGTACTTC. This encodes CSAKQVAKNIQYF.

This clonotype has a handful of counts. The V gene is TRBV19, the J gene TRBJ1-5; D remains unclear. The V gene's germline CDR1 is LNHDA and CDR2 SQIVND (reference sequence). The CDR3 is made up of 16 amino acids. Trimming removed 1 base at V and 0 bases at J, with 10 bases between. The CDR3: CASSIAAAYSNQPQHF. In nucleotides, the CDR3 is TGTGCCAGTAGTATAGCGGCAGCCTATAGCAATCAGCCCCAGCATTTT.

The chain has TRBV10-3 and TRBJ2-5; no clear D. Germline CDR1 ENHRY, CDR2 SYGVKD. Trimming removed 1 base at V and 4 bases at J, with 10 bases between. The CDR3 is 14 residues long. CDR3 coding DNA: TGTGCCATCAGTGAGTTTTCTAGAGGAGAGACCCAGTACTTC. Translating it yields CAISEFSRGETQYF.